This T cell receptor beta chain stems from a study of T cell changes during pregnancy in multiple sclerosis. This CDR3 spans 19 amino acids. The germline V gene has CDR1 SGHVS and CDR2 FQNEAQ. The ends were cut back, 0 bases at V and 0 bases at J, with 19 bases in the middle. Assay: immunoSEQ multiplex PCR; the TCRdb copy retains only in-frame clones and omits some. The data show more than 80,000 clones, with about 90% seen just once and roughly 1.6% held by the top ten. This rearrangement joins TRBV7-8 to TRBJ2-3, with D perhaps matching TRBD1 (6 bases). The sequences come from peripheral blood, collected before pregnancy. The clonotype originates from a female donor with multiple sclerosis, enrolled in a pregnancy study. The DNA for the CDR3 is TGTGCCAGCAGCTTAGCCGGACAGATAACGTACTCTAGCACAGATACGCAGTATTTT. Translating it yields CASSLAGQITYSSTDTQYF.